This paragraph covers one T cell receptor beta chain sequence. What it binds is unknown. The V segment lost 4 bases and the J segment 2 bases; nucleotides outside the gene matches: 5. Germline lookup yields CDR1 MNHNS and CDR2 SASEGT. The CDR3 runs to 14 residues. This sample stems from a study of OX40 agonist ivuxolimab in advanced cancers. Study context: Cohort: approximately 79% men, mean age 60, aged about 23 to 80. Three patients got partial responses; one had hepatocellular carcinoma and two had cutaneous melanoma. Overall study findings and caveats: By week 6 at 0.1 to 3.0 mg/kg, blood CD4+ and CD8+ T cells had expanded clonally.

Here immunoSEQ multiplex PCR was the method, and the copy in TCRdb shows in-frame clones only, minus some. The data contain around 60,000 clones, about 90% of them singletons. Source: CD4+ or CD8+ T cells sorted from blood, taken in a trial of the OX40 agonist ivuxolimab. This sequence was found in an adult with an advanced solid tumor such as melanoma, head and neck, liver or kidney cancer. The rearrangement uses TRBV6-1 and TRBJ2-7, with 7 bases lining up with TRBD1. As DNA, the CDR3 is TGTGCCAGCAGTGCCACCGGGACAGCCTACGAGCAGTACTTC. Translating gives CASSATGTAYEQYF.